A single sample gave rise to the 30 T cell receptor beta chains below, sequenced in a study of T cell repertoires in cytomegalovirus infection. Antigens for these TCRs are unknown. TCRdb processed the reads anew with MiXCR; each CDR3 protein has one entry. The top ten clones hold roughly 25% of a sample with under 200,000 distinct CDR3 sequences, about 20% of them seen once. Sequenced material: CD8+ T cells from cultured PBMCs, taken from culture after CMV antigen stimulation. The receptors here all came from a human donor in good health (CMV status not recorded). Some clones in this sample may be carry-over from other donors' samples.

This clonotype was counted a few times. This chain joins TRBV10-3 and TRBJ2-1, with unresolved D. The germline CDR1 and CDR2 sequences are ENHRY and SYGVKD. The CDR3 extends over 13 amino acids. V was clipped by 0 bases and J by 6 bases, with 6 bases between them. The CDR3 bases are TGTGCCATCAGTGAGTCTTTCTTCAATGAGCAGTTCTTC. Its protein is CAISESFFNEQFF.

The chain couples TRBV6-4 to TRBJ1-5, with TRBD1 matching over 8 bases. V gave up 2 bases and J gave up 9 bases; unmatched junction bases: 15. Germline-derived CDR1 and CDR2 are MRHNA and SNTAGT. The CDR3 runs to 17 residues. The CDR3 here is CASSDLPGGTGLGPQHF. CDR3 coding DNA: TGTGCCAGCAGTGACCTTCCGGGAGGGACAGGTTTAGGGCCCCAGCATTTT.

The chain recombines TRBV7-9 with TRBJ1-1; D call uncertain. Germline V lookup: CDR1 SEHNR, CDR2 FQNEAQ (reference sequence). This CDR3 region has 11 residues. The germline V and J ends were trimmed by 10 bases and 7 bases, with 13 bases remaining between them. CDR3 amino acids: CATSGLSEAFF. The CDR3 DNA reads as TGTGCCACCTCCGGGCTTAGTGAAGCTTTCTTT.

J is TRBJ2-1 and V is TRBV9; TRBD1 matches 9 bases. This CDR3 has 16 amino acids. Per the germline V gene, CDR1 is SGDLS and CDR2 is YYNGEE. V dropped 0 bases and J dropped 4; count of bases not matched to a gene: 5. CDR3 region: CASSVAGQGLYNEQFF. CDR3 bases: TGTGCCAGCAGCGTAGCAGGACAGGGGTTATACAATGAGCAGTTCTTC.

The rearrangement joins TRBV7-6 to TRBJ1-2; 9 bases align to TRBD1. This CDR3 region has 15 residues. CDR1 and CDR2 from the germline V gene are SGHVS and FNYEAQ. Trimming removed 0 bases from V and 8 bases from J; junction bases left unmatched: 7. CDR3 in DNA: TGTGCCAGCAGCTTAGCGGGGGACAGGGAGAGCGGCTACACCTTC. Amino acids: CASSLAGDRESGYTF.

This clonotype has just a few counts. The chain carries TRBV6-2 or TRBV6-3 and TRBJ1-1, with no clear D. This CDR3 contains 15 residues. Germline V CDR1 and CDR2: MNHEY, SVGEGT. V was clipped by 0 bases and J by 4 bases, with 12 bases between them. The CDR3 sequence: CASSYSWEGSTEAFF. CDR3 DNA sequence: TGTGCCAGCAGTTACTCTTGGGAAGGGAGCACTGAAGCTTTCTTT.

The rearrangement links TRBV7-9 to TRBJ1-1, with D maybe TRBD1 (5 bases). CDR3 length equals 12 residues. Trimming stripped 5 bases from V and 7 bases from J, with 11 bases between. The germline gives CDR1 SEHNR, CDR2 FQNEAQ (reference sequence). The DNA of the CDR3 is TGTGCCAGCAGCGCGCAGGGAATTGAAGCTTTCTTT. It codes for CASSAQGIEAFF.

In its sample, this clonotype was seen a few times. V usage is TRBV7-8 and J usage is TRBJ2-3; D not certain. The CDR3 sequence is 15 residues long. Germline V CDR1 and CDR2: SGHVS, FQNEAQ. Between the trimmed V and J ends, which lost 4 bases and 1 base, there was a span of 12 bases. The DNA for the CDR3 is TGTGCCAGCAGCTCCCAGGTCGGTGGCACAGATACGCAGTATTTT. Protein sequence: CASSSQVGGTDTQYF.

This clonotype was observed a few times. This sequence joins TRBV12-3 or TRBV12-4 and TRBJ2-2, with 7 bases identical to TRBD1. This CDR3 comprises 13 residues. The J segment lost 6 bases and the V segment lost 5 bases, leaving 3 bases of the junction unmatched. Written as DNA, the CDR3 is TGTGCCAGCAGTCTTGGGACAGCCGGGGAGCTGTTTTTT. It is translated as CASSLGTAGELFF.

This clonotype occurred a few times. This chain uses TRBV5-4 with TRBJ2-3; D is ambiguous. Germline V CDR1 and CDR2: SGHNT, YYREEE (reference sequence). The V end was cut by 4 bases, the J end by 4 bases, with 16 bases between. This CDR3 has 15 amino acids. The CDR3 region has the DNA TGTGCCAGCAGCCCGACCCTGGCTTTATCAGATACGCAGTATTTT. Translation: CASSPTLALSDTQYF.

The gene calls are TRBV6-1 and TRBJ2-3, with 8 bases lining up with TRBD1. Germline values: CDR1 MNHNS, CDR2 SASEGT. Trimming cost V 3 bases and J 2 bases; bases outside gene matches: 4. CDR3 length equals 15 residues. This chain's CDR3 is CASSDMTGATDTQYF. CDR3 DNA sequence: TGTGCCAGCAGTGATATGACAGGGGCCACAGATACGCAGTATTTT.

The V and J genes are TRBV7-2 and TRBJ1-1; TRBD1 might be the D (6 bases). Germline V CDR1 and CDR2: SGHTA, FQGNSA. This CDR3 is built from 15 residues. V was shortened by 5 bases and J by 4 bases, with 17 bases between the two germline ends. CDR3 loop: CASSRRRGHLTEAFF. The CDR3 DNA sequence: TGTGCCAGCAGCCGAAGGCGGGGACACCTCACTGAAGCTTTCTTT.

This chain's CDR3 is CASSEAHWGGTGELFF. In nucleotides, the CDR3 is TGTGCCAGCAGTGAAGCGCACTGGGGAGGCACCGGGGAGCTGTTTTTT. The chain employs TRBV6-1 and TRBJ2-2; D may be TRBD2 (6 bases). The germline V gene has CDR1 MNHNS and CDR2 SASEGT. The CDR3 extends over 16 amino acids. V lost 0 bases, J lost 4 bases, and 12 bases lay in between.

The J gene is TRBJ1-1, the V gene TRBV19; D is unclear. The CDR3 is 18 residues long. Germline lookup yields CDR1 LNHDA and CDR2 SQIVND (reference sequence). Between the trimmed V and J ends, which lost 0 bases and 2 bases, there was a span of 19 bases. DNA for the CDR3: TGTGCCAGTAGTATAGACGGGAGGGCCCCGCATTTAAACACTGAAGCTTTCTTT. It translates to CASSIDGRAPHLNTEAFF. Based on the CDR3 plus reference TRBV19 and TRBJ1-1, the full variable domain is DGGITQSPKYLFRKEGQNVTLSCEQNLNHDAMYWYRQDPGQGLRLIYYSQIVNDFQKGDIAEGYSVSREKKESFPLTVTSAQKNPTAFYLCASSIDGRAPHLNTEAFFGQGTRLTVV.

This clonotype appeared a few times. The chain combines TRBV6-1 with TRBJ2-2; 7 bases agree with TRBD1. This CDR3 is built from 16 residues. J gave up 3 bases and V 7 bases, and 11 bases lay outside the gene matches. CDR1 MNHNS and CDR2 SASEGT come from the germline V gene. The CDR3 reads CASILTLQGDTGELFF. CDR3 nucleotides: TGTGCCAGCATTCTCACCCTCCAGGGGGACACCGGGGAGCTGTTTTTT.

This sequence joins TRBV7-2 and TRBJ1-2; no clear D gene. CDR3 length: 15 residues. Germline loops: CDR1 SGHTA, CDR2 FQGNSA. Trimming took off 8 bases at V and 3 bases at J, with 19 bases between the two ends. CDR3 in amino acids: CASSKGGVDDYGYTF. The CDR3 nucleotides are TGTGCCAGCTCCAAGGGTGGGGTAGACGACTATGGCTACACCTTC.

This clonotype was recorded a few times. The chain recombines TRBV4-1 with TRBJ1-1; unclear D gene. The V gene's germline CDR1 is MGHRA and CDR2 YSYEKL. The CDR3 spans 15 residues. Deletions cut 7 bases from V and 2 bases from J, with 17 bases between. The CDR3: CASTKGRNLNTEAFF. In DNA form, the CDR3 reads TGCGCCAGCACCAAAGGGAGAAATCTTAACACTGAAGCTTTCTTT.

The genes are TRBV7-9 and TRBJ1-6; D is unresolved. Trimming removed 0 bases from V and 2 bases from J, with 5 bases in between. Germline CDR1 is SEHNR and CDR2 is FQNEAQ (reference sequence). CDR3 length: 15 residues. The CDR3 region is CASSLAIPYNSPLHF. Written as DNA, the CDR3 is TGTGCCAGCAGCTTAGCGATCCCCTATAATTCACCCCTCCACTTT.

This clonotype was observed a few times. The V and J genes are TRBV6-2 or TRBV6-3 and TRBJ1-2, with TRBD1 matching over 11 bases. This CDR3 is 14 amino acids long. The V gene's germline CDR1 is MNHEY and CDR2 SVGEGT. V was pared by 5 bases and J by 8 bases, with 7 bases of the junction left unmatched. CDR3 region: CASSLGQGAQGYTF. CDR3 DNA: TGTGCCAGCAGTCTCGGACAGGGGGCGCAAGGCTACACCTTC.

The rearrangement joins TRBV5-1 to TRBJ1-1; D gene uncertain. V lost 1 base and J lost 1, with 2 bases in between. This CDR3 contains 12 residues. Per germline, CDR1 SGHRS and CDR2 YFSETQ. CDR3 nucleotides: TGCGCCAGCAGCTTGCAGAACACTGAAGCTTTCTTT. Translating it yields CASSLQNTEAFF.

This clonotype turned up a few times. The V and J genes are TRBV6-5 and TRBJ2-7; D call uncertain. Trimming left V 0 bases short and J 2 bases short, with 5 bases between. Germline lookup yields CDR1 MNHEY and CDR2 SVGAGI. CDR3 size: 13 residues. The DNA of the CDR3 is TGTGCCAGCAGTTACTCGAGTCCCTACGAGCAGTACTTC. Amino acid sequence: CASSYSSPYEQYF.

The sample holds a few counts of this clonotype. The genes are TRBV11-2 and TRBJ1-1, with a tentative D call TRBD1 (5 bases). The CDR3 extends over 12 amino acids. Trimming left V 1 base short and J 10 bases short, with 10 bases between. Germline lookup yields CDR1 SGHAT and CDR2 FQNNGV. DNA for the CDR3: TGTGCCAGCAGCTTAGGCGTCGGGGGAGCTTTCTTT. It encodes CASSLGVGGAFF.

This clonotype was recorded a few times. The chain has TRBV6-6 and TRBJ2-1, with D uncertain. Germline V CDR1 and CDR2: MNHNY, SVGAGI (reference sequence). The ends were cut back, 5 bases at V and 5 bases at J, with 7 bases in the middle. This CDR3 has 12 amino acids. The CDR3 DNA sequence: TGTGCCAGCAGTGAGCCTAACAATGAGCAGTTCTTC. Protein: CASSEPNNEQFF.

This clonotype was seen only a few times. The rearrangement links TRBV7-6 to TRBJ2-1; D is tentatively TRBD1 or TRBD2 (6 bases each). Germline V lookup: CDR1 SGHVS, CDR2 FNYEAQ. V gave up 5 bases and J gave up 0 bases, with 11 bases separating them. The CDR3 spans 15 residues. Here the CDR3 reads CASSVGGSSYNEQFF. In DNA form, the CDR3 reads TGTGCCAGCAGCGTAGGGGGGAGCTCCTACAATGAGCAGTTCTTC. Based on the CDR3 plus reference TRBV7-6 and TRBJ2-1, the full variable domain is GAGVSQSPRYKVTKRGQDVALRCDPISGHVSLYWYRQALGQGPEFLTYFNYEAQQDKSGLPNDRFSAERPEGSISTLTIQRTEQRDSAMYRCASSVGGSSYNEQFFGPGTRLTVL.

Ten or more counts support this clonotype. This rearrangement joins TRBV6-1 to TRBJ2-2; D is ambiguous. Germline lookup yields CDR1 MNHNS and CDR2 SASEGT. V was pared by 2 bases and J by 2 bases, with 6 bases between. The CDR3 has 14 amino acids. The CDR3 coding sequence is TGTGCCAGCAGTGAATTAAAAAACACCGGGGAGCTGTTTTTT. Protein sequence: CASSELKNTGELFF.

This clonotype was detected only a few times. CDR3 DNA sequence: TGCGCCAGCAGCCAAGGACATCCCTCGGTGGACATTCAGTACTTC. It codes for CASSQGHPSVDIQYF. This chain uses TRBV4-1 with TRBJ2-4; D is uncertain. This CDR3 contains 15 residues. Trimming took off 1 base at V and 8 bases at J, with 15 bases between the two ends. CDR1 is MGHRA, CDR2 YSYEKL, per germline.

V gene TRBV6-2 or TRBV6-3 combines with J gene TRBJ1-1, with 7 bases lining up with TRBD1. Germline lookup yields CDR1 MNHEY and CDR2 SVGEGT. The CDR3 length is 15 residues. Trimming at V came to 4 bases and at J to 6 bases, leaving 11 bases not matched to a gene. The CDR3 DNA sequence: TGTGCCAGCAGTTCAGACAGGGTAGTAGATCCTGAAGCTTTCTTT. It yields the protein CASSSDRVVDPEAFF.

V gene TRBV4-1 combines with J gene TRBJ2-2, with TRBD1 identical over 7 bases. The CDR3 has 16 amino acids. Trimming removed 1 base from V and 6 bases from J; junction bases left unmatched: 8. CDR1 and CDR2 from the germline V gene are MGHRA and YSYEKL. CDR3: CASSQGLGQHAGELFF. Written as DNA, the CDR3 is TGCGCCAGCAGCCAAGGGTTGGGACAGCATGCCGGGGAGCTGTTTTTT.

V gene TRBV9 combines with J gene TRBJ2-7; the D gene is possibly TRBD2 (7 bases). Trimming cost V 4 bases and J 6 bases, with 17 bases left between them. The CDR3 covers 14 residues. In germline, CDR1 is SGDLS, CDR2 YYNGEE. The CDR3 region has the DNA TGTGCCAGCAGCCCCCGAGCAGGGGAGGGCGAGCAGTACTTC. Translated: CASSPRAGEGEQYF.

This sequence joins TRBV27 and TRBJ2-6, with TRBD1 matching 7 bases. The germline gives CDR1 MNHEY, CDR2 SMNVEV (reference sequence). The CDR3 length is 16 residues. V lost 10 bases, J lost 0 bases, and 9 bases stayed unmatched. The CDR3 protein is CATYGTANSGANVLTF. CDR3 DNA: TGTGCCACCTATGGGACAGCCAACTCTGGGGCCAACGTCCTGACTTTC.